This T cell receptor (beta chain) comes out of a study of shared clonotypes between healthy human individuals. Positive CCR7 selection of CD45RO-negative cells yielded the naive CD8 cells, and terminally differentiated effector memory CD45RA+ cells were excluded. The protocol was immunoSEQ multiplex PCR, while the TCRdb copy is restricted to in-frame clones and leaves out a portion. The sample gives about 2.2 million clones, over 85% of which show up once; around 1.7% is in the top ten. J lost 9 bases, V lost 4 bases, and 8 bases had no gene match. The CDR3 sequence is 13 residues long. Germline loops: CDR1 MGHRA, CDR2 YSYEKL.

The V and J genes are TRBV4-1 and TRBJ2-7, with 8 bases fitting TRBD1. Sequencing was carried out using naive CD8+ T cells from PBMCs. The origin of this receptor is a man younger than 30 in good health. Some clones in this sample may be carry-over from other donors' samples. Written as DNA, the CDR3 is TGCGCCAGCAGCCTCAAAACGGACAGGGCGCAGTACTTC. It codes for CASSLKTDRAQYF.